Included here is one T cell receptor (beta chain) sequence, with context. Its antigen is unknown. No base qualities exist here, and no much larger clone lies one base off it. From the cysteine up to the phenylalanine, the CDR3 has a length of 15 residues. CDR3 DNA only is kept here, 45 bases in frame from base 1. Trimming at the junction amounts to 5 bases on V and 7 bases on J, and the germline ends lie 18 bases apart. From a lookup of the germline V gene, CDR1 and CDR2 are MDHEN and SYDVKM. The time point label here, explained by the study, means: baseline before first vaccination. Samples from vaccinated people were obtained from the UK trials COV001 and COV002, which included a single-blind randomized controlled phase 2/3 trial of AZD1222 (ChAdOx1 nCoV-19) in healthy adults. Trial participant PBMC samples were collected at day 0 and day 28 after the second dose for TCRbeta chain sequencing. The CDR3 regions of human TCRbeta chains were analyzed by immunosequencing. On the study's bioinformatics: Repertoire TCRs were matched against a reference library of SARS-CoV-2-specific TCRs generated with the MIRA antigen-specificity platform. Breadth was defined as the fraction of unique TCRs that were SARS-CoV-2-associated, and depth was defined as the fraction of total T cells that were SARS-CoV-2-associated. Using the MIRA data, every spike-specific TCR was mapped to the spike region that the TCR reacted to and assigned to either a CD4 or a CD8 class. Log10-transformed breadth and depth values were compared by one-way ANOVA with Sidak's multiple comparisons tests. TCRdb carries this immuneACCESS record with in-frame sequences only. Its versions omit some clonotypes, under half of them owing to an unresolved V gene in the studies checked, with the rest unexplained. From that table come the V and J calls and clone size; the DNA was used to work out D and trimming. The sample profile shows approximately 140,000 clones; 80% to 90% of them were found once. The top ten hold 4.5% to 6.5% of the sample.

This record comes from a study of T cell responses to AZD1222 COVID-19 vaccine (dated by TCRdb to about 2021). With respect to the entire study: AZD1222 recipients with second doses at about 4 weeks or about 12 weeks were pooled, because spike-specific TCR depth and breadth did not differ between schedules. Trial participants were enrolled by age into subgroups of 18-55, 56-69 and 70-plus years, and about 150, 27 and 61 TCR-sequenced participants, respectively, were included in these subgroups. A total of under 250 trial participants underwent TCR sequencing, of whom about 210 had received two doses of AZD1222 and about 25 had received two doses of the MenACWY control vaccine. Broad study findings and their caveats: Only a handful of AZD1222 recipients were SARS-CoV-2 seropositive at baseline, limiting conclusions about previously exposed vaccinees. A significant rise in spike-specific TCR breadth and depth was observed after two AZD1222 doses relative to day 0 and relative to MenACWY recipients. Most participants were white British and females outnumbered males, and the authors suggested that clonal diversity may have been underestimated. Reportedly, almost half of the unique spike-specific TCRs recognized epitopes lying outside the regions that are mutated in the B.1.351 and B.1.1.7 variants. In the small 56-69-year group, the increase in depth fell short of significance, most likely because of low power. Because no samples from the day 14 peak response were available, repertoires could be characterized only after the peak T cell response. The whole spike protein was spanned by vaccine-associated CD4 TCRs, and dominant responses were seen in regions 160-218 and 743-854.

This receptor chain uses TRBV28 and TRBJ1-5; possibly the D gene is TRBD1, per 6 matching bases. The TCR originated in an adult in good health. The material was peripheral blood, obtained on day 0 of AZD1222 vaccination. The DNA is TGTGCCAGCAGTCCCCCGAGCAGGGGTGGGCAGCCCCAGCATTTT. Its coded protein is CASSPPSRGGQPQHF.